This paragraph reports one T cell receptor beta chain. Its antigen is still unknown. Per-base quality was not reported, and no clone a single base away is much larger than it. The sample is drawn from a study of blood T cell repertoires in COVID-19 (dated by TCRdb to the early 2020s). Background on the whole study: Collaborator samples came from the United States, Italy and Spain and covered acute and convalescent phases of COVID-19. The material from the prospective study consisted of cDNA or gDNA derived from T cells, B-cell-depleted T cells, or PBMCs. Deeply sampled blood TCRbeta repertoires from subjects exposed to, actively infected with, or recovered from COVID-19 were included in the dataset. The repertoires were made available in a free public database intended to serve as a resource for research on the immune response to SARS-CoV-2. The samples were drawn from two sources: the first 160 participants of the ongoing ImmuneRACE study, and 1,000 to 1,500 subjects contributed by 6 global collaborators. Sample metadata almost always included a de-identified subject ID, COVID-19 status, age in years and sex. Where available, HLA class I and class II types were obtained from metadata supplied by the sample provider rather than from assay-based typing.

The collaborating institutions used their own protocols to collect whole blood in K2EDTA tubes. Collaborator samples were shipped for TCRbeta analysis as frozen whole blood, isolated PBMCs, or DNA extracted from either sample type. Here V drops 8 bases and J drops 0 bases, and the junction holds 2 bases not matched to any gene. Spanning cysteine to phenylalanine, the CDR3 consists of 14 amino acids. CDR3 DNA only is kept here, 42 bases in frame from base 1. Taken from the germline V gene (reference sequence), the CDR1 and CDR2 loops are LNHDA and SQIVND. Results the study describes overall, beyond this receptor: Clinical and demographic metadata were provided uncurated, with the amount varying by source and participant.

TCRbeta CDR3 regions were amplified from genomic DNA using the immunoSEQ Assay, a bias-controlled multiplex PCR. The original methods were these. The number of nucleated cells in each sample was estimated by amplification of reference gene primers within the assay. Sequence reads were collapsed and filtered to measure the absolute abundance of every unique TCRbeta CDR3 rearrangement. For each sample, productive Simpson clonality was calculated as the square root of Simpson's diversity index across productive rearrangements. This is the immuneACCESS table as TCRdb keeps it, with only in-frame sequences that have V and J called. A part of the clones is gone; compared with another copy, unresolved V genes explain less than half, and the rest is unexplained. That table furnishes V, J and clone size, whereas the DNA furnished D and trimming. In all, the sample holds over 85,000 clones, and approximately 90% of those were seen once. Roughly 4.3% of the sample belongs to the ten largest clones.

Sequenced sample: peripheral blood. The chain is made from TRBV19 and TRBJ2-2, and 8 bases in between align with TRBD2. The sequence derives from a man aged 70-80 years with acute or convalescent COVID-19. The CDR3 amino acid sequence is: CASQTSANTGELFF. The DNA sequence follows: TGTGCCAGTCAGACTAGCGCGAACACCGGGGAGCTGTTTTTT.